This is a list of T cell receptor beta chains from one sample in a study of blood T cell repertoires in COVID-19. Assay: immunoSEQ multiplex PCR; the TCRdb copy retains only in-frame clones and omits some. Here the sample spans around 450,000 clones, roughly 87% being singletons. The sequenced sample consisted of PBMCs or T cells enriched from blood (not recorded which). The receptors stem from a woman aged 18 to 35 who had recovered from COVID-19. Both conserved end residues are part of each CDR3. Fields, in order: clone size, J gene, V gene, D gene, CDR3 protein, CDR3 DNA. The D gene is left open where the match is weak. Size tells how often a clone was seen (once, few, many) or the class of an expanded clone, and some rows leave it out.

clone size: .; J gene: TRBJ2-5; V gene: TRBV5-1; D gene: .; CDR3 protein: CASRGTGSGETQYF; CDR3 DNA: TGCGCCAGCAGGGGAACAGGGTCGGGAGAGACCCAGTACTTC
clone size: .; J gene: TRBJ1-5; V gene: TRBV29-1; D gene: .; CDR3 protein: CSVGGSDSNQPQHF; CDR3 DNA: TGCAGCGTTGGAGGCTCGGATAGCAATCAGCCCCAGCATTTT
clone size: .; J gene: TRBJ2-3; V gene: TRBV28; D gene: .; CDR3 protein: CASSLERVKGTDTQYF; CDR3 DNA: TGTGCCAGCAGCCTTGAGAGGGTTAAGGGCACAGATACGCAGTATTTT
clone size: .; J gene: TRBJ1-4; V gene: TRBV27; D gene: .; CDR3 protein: CASSLQGANEKLFF; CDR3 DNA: TGTGCCAGCAGTCTACAGGGAGCGAATGAAAAACTGTTTTTT
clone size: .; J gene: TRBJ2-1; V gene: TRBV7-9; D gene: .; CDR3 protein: CASVRGGSDEQFF; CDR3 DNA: TGTGCCAGCGTGAGGGGGGGATCGGATGAGCAGTTCTTC
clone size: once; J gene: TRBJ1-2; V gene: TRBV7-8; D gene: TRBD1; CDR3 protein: CASSLRGTASNYGYTF; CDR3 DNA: TGTGCCAGCAGCCTCCGGGGGACAGCCTCTAACTATGGCTACACCTTC
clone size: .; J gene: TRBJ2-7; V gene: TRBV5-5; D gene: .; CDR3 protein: CASSLPGANEQYF; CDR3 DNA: TGTGCCAGCAGCTTGCCAGGGGCCAATGAGCAGTACTTC
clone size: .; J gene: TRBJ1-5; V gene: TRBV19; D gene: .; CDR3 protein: CASNSGSNQPQHF; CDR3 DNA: TGTGCCAGTAACTCAGGTAGCAATCAGCCCCAGCATTTT
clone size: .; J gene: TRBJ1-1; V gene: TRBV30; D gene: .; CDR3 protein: CAWAGGNTEAFF; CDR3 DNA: TGTGCCTGGGCGGGTGGGAACACTGAAGCTTTCTTT
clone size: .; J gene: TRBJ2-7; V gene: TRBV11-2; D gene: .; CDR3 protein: CASSLDMGGREQYF; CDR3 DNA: TGTGCCAGCAGCTTAGATATGGGGGGACGCGAGCAGTACTTC
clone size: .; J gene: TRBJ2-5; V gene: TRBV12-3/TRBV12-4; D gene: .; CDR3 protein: CASSEETQYF; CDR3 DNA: TGTGCCAGCAGCGAAGAGACCCAGTACTTC
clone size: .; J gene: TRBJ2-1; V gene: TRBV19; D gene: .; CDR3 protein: CASIMVLAHNEQFF; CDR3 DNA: TGTGCCAGTATTATGGTGCTAGCCCACAATGAGCAGTTCTTC
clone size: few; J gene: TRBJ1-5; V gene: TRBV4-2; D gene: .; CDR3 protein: CASSQDLRGNQPQHF; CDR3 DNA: TGTGCCAGCAGCCAAGATCTCCGGGGGAATCAGCCCCAGCATTTT
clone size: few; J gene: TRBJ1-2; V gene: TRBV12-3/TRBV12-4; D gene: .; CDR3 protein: CASSSGDGYTF; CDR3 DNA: TGTGCCAGCAGTTCAGGGGATGGCTACACCTTC
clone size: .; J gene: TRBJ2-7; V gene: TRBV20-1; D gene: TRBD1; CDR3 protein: CSASGTARYEQYF; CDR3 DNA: TGCAGTGCTAGTGGGACAGCGAGATACGAGCAGTACTTC
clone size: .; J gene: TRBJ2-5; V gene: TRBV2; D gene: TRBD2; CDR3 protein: CASSPSTSGGEETQYF; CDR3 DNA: TGTGCCAGCAGTCCATCTACTAGCGGGGGAGAAGAGACCCAGTACTTC
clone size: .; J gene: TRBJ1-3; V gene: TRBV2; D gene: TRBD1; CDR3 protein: CASSEEGGGWNTIYF; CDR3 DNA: TGTGCCAGCAGTGAAGAAGGGGGCGGATGGAACACCATATATTTT
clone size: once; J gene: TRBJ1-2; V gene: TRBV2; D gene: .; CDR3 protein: CASSVEGDSNYGYTF; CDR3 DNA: TGTGCCAGCAGTGTGGAAGGGGACTCTAACTATGGCTACACCTTC
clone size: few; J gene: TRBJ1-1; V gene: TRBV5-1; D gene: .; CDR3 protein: CASSATVLNTEAFF; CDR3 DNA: TGCGCCAGCAGCGCGACAGTGCTGAACACTGAAGCTTTCTTT
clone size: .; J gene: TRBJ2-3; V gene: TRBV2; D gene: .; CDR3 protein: CASSQPLQGGGRVDTQYF; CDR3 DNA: TGTGCCAGCAGTCAGCCGCTCCAGGGTGGTGGCCGGGTAGATACGCAGTATTTT
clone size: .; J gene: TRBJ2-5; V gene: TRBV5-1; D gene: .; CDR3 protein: CASSGEAQGRETQYF; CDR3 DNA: TGCGCCAGCAGCGGGGAAGCACAGGGTAGGGAGACCCAGTACTTC
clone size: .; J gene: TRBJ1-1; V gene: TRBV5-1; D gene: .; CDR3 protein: CASSLGLLAAGGNTEAFF; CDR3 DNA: TGCGCCAGCAGCTTGGGGCTTTTGGCTGCGGGGGGCAACACTGAAGCTTTCTTT
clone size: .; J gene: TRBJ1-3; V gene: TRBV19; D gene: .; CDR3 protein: CASNPGDTGNTIYF; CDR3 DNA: TGTGCCAGTAACCCAGGTGATACTGGAAACACCATATATTTT
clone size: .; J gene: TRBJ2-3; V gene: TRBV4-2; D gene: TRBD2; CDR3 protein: CASSRRTSGSTDTQYF; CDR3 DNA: TGTGCCAGCAGCCGACGGACTAGCGGGAGCACAGATACGCAGTATTTT
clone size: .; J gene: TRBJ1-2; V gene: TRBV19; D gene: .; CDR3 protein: CASSIPERQNYGYTF; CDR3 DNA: TGTGCCAGTAGTATTCCGGAGCGGCAGAACTATGGCTACACCTTC
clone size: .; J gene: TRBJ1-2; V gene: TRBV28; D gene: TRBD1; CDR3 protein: CASSPGDRAYTF; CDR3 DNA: TGTGCCAGCAGCCCCGGGGACAGGGCCTACACCTTC
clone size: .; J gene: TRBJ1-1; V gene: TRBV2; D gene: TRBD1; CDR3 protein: CASSKTGGSTEAFF; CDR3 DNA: TGTGCCAGCAGCAAGACAGGGGGGAGCACTGAAGCTTTCTTT
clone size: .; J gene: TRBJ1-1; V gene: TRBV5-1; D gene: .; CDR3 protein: CASSLSTGANTEAFF; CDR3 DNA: TGCGCCAGCAGCTTGTCGACAGGAGCGAACACTGAAGCTTTCTTT
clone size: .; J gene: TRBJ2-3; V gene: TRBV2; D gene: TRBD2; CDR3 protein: CASSEGGGGDTQYF; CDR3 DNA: TGTGCCAGCAGTGAAGGGGGGGGAGGAGATACGCAGTATTTT
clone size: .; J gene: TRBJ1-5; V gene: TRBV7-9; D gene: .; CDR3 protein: CASSRGPQGSSNQPQHF; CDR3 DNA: TGTGCCAGCAGCAGGGGTCCACAGGGTAGCAGCAATCAGCCCCAGCATTTT
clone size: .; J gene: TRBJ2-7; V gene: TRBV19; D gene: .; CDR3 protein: CASSRQANSYEQYF; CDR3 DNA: TGTGCCAGTAGCCGACAGGCGAACTCCTACGAGCAGTACTTC
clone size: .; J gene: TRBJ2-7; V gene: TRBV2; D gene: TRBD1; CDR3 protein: CASRTDREYEQYF; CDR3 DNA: TGTGCCAGCAGGACCGACAGGGAGTACGAGCAGTACTTC
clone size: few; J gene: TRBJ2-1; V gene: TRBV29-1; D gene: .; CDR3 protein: CSVEVTGSESRFF; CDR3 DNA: TGCAGCGTTGAAGTTACCGGGAGCGAGAGTAGGTTCTTC
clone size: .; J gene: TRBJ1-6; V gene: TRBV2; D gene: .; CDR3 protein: CASSVEPPLIHF; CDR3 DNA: TGTGCCAGCAGCGTAGAGCCTCCGCTCATCCACTTT
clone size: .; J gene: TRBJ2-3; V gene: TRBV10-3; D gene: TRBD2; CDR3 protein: CATSGPTDTQYF; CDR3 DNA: TGTGCCACTAGCGGCCCCACAGATACGCAGTATTTT
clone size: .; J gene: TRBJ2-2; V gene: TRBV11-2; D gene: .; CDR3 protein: CASSLLGASLGGELFF; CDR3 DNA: TGTGCCAGCAGCCTCCTAGGGGCCAGTCTGGGCGGGGAGCTGTTTTTT
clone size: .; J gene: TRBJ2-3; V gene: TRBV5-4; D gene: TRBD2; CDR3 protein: CASSLYRGGLRTDTQYF; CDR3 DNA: TGTGCCAGCAGCTTATATCGGGGGGGCCTTAGAACAGATACGCAGTATTTT
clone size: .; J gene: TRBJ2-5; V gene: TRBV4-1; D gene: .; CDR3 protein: CASSQDPGRETQYF; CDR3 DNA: TGCGCCAGCAGCCAAGACCCAGGGAGGGAGACCCAGTACTTC
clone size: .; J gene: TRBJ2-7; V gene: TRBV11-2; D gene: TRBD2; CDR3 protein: CASSLPTSGGTIMYF; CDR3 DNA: TGTGCCAGCAGCCTCCCGACTAGCGGGGGGACTATTATGTACTTC
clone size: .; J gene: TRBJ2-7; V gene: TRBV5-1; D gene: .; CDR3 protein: CASSFPGYEQYF; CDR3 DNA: TGCGCCAGCAGCTTCCCGGGCTACGAGCAGTACTTC
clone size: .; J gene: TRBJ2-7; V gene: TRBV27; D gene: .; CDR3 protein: CASRSLPRGGYEQYF; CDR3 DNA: TGTGCCAGCAGGTCACTCCCAAGGGGGGGCTACGAGCAGTACTTC
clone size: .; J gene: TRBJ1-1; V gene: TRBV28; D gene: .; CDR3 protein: CASSLIGGTEAFF; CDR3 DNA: TGTGCCAGCAGTTTAATCGGGGGCACTGAAGCTTTCTTT
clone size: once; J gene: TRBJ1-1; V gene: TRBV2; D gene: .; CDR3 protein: CASVPGETNTEAFF; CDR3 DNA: TGTGCCAGCGTCCCAGGGGAAACGAACACTGAAGCTTTCTTT
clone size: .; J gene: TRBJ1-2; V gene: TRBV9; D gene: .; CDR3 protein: CASSVAPTGIPNYGYTF; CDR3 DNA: TGTGCCAGCAGCGTAGCCCCAACCGGGATCCCGAACTATGGCTACACCTTC
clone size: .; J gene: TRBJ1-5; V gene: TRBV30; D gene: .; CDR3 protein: CAWSVDRQGLGNQPQHF; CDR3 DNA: TGTGCCTGGAGTGTCGATCGCCAGGGATTGGGCAATCAGCCCCAGCATTTT
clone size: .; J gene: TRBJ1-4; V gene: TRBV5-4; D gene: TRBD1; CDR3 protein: CASSSSQGAFSEKLFF; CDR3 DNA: TGTGCCAGCAGCTCCTCACAGGGGGCCTTTAGTGAAAAACTGTTTTTT
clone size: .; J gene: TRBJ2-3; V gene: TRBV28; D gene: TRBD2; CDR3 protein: CASSSPTGSGGAGGTDTQYF; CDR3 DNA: TGTGCCAGCAGTTCCCCCACTGGTAGCGGGGGGGCCGGGGGCACAGATACGCAGTATTTT